These 23 T cell receptor beta chains came from one sample sequenced in a study of T-cell reconstitution after alpha-beta-depleted transplantation in children. The TCRbeta library incorporated unique molecular identifiers. From the PCR reads, TCRdb called clonotypes with MiXCR, one entry per CDR3 protein. The data contain some 500,000 distinct CDR3 sequences, about 16% of them singletons. Sequenced material: PBMCs from the stem cell graft donor, taken from the stem cell graft. These receptors all come from a human donor who donated a stem cell graft to a child with acute lymphoblastic leukemia.

The chain recombines TRBV12-3 or TRBV12-4 with TRBJ2-4, with D possibly matching TRBD1 (6 bases). V gave up 6 bases and J gave up 9 bases, with 12 bases separating them. This CDR3 contains 12 residues. CDR3 sequence reads: CASRGTSVIQYF. The CDR3, as DNA: TGTGCCAGCAGGGGGACATCCGTCATTCAGTACTTC.

This chain joins TRBV19 and TRBJ2-1; 8 positions match TRBD1. Unmatched junction bases numbered 4, after V lost 5 bases and J lost 7 bases. Germline CDR1 and CDR2: LNHDA and SQIVND (reference sequence). The CDR3 is made up of 13 amino acids. The DNA for the CDR3 is TGTGCCAGTAGTTCGGGACAGGTGAATGAGCAGTTCTTC. Encoded protein: CASSSGQVNEQFF.

This clonotype was counted only a few times. The CDR3 region has the DNA TGTGCCAGCAGTTACGTACAGGGTAACACTGAAGCTTTCTTT. Translated, it gives CASSYVQGNTEAFF. This chain connects TRBV6-5 to TRBJ1-1, with a weak D call TRBD1 (6 bases). V lost 2 bases, J lost 2 bases, and 9 bases lay in between. The CDR3 has 14 amino acids. From germline, CDR1 is MNHEY and CDR2 SVGAGI.

The rearrangement joins TRBV6-1 to TRBJ2-2; weak D call: TRBD2 (6 bases). This CDR3 is built from 14 residues. Trimming took 9 bases from V and 5 from J, leaving 16 bases between them. Germline CDR1 and CDR2: MNHNS and SASEGT. The CDR3 DNA follows: TGTGCCAGTCGGGACTCCCCGCGGACCGGGGAGCTGTTTTTT. Amino acid sequence: CASRDSPRTGELFF.

The V and J genes are TRBV9 and TRBJ2-1; 7 bases line up with TRBD2. CDR1 is SGDLS, CDR2 YYNGEE, per germline. This CDR3 contains 15 residues. J lost 3 bases, V lost 3 bases, and 6 bases had no gene match. CDR3 protein: CASSGTSVSYNEQFF. Here the CDR3 DNA reads TGTGCCAGCAGCGGTACTAGCGTAAGCTACAATGAGCAGTTCTTC.

This clonotype showed up just a few times. The J gene is TRBJ2-6, the V gene TRBV7-9; tentative D call: TRBD1 (6 bases). CDR3 length: 17 amino acids. Trimming shortened V by 4 bases and J by 0 bases, and 13 bases separated the two germline ends. Germline CDR1 SEHNR, CDR2 FQNEAQ (reference sequence). DNA for the CDR3: TGTGCCAGCAGCTCCGCTGTACAGGGCTCTGGGGCCAACGTCCTGACTTTC. Protein sequence: CASSSAVQGSGANVLTF. The complete variable domain, with remaining parts taken from reference TRBV7-9 and TRBJ2-6, reads DTGVSQNPRHKITKRGQNVTFRCDPISEHNRLYWYRQTLGQGPEFLTYFQNEAQLEKSRLLSDRFSAERPKGSFSTLEIQRTEQGDSAMYLCASSSAVQGSGANVLTFGAGSRLTVL.

This clonotype has just a few counts. The V call is TRBV9, the J call TRBJ1-5; D gene unclear. The CDR3 length is 13 residues. V was trimmed by 1 base and J by 9 bases, leaving 11 bases between them. Germline V gives CDR1 SGDLS, CDR2 YYNGEE. In DNA form, the CDR3 reads TGTGCCAGCAGCGTACACGGATCCGGGCCCCAGCATTTT. Protein product: CASSVHGSGPQHF.

This clonotype was detected only a few times. The rearrangement links TRBV9 to TRBJ2-7; D possibly corresponds to TRBD1 (6 bases). The CDR3 totals 16 residues. The V end lost 3 bases, the J end lost 0 bases, and 16 bases lay between the germline ends. Germline loops: CDR1 SGDLS, CDR2 YYNGEE. The CDR3 sequence is CASSGLRDTNSYEQYF. CDR3 bases: TGTGCCAGCAGCGGCCTCCGGGACACCAACTCCTACGAGCAGTACTTC.

The chain carries TRBV27 and TRBJ2-7; D is unresolved. CDR1 MNHEY and CDR2 SMNVEV come from the germline V gene (reference sequence). The CDR3 consists of 16 residues. Trimming removed 1 base from V and 0 bases from J, with 13 bases in between. In DNA, the CDR3 is TGTGCCAGCAGTTTATATCCAGACCTAAGCTCCTACGAGCAGTACTTC. Translation: CASSLYPDLSSYEQYF.

This clonotype has more than one count but fewer than ten. The V and J genes are TRBV4-1 and TRBJ2-7; D may be TRBD1 or TRBD2 (5 bases each). CDR3 length: 16 residues. Germline assignment: CDR1 MGHRA and CDR2 YSYEKL. V dropped 0 bases and J dropped 0 bases, with 12 bases sitting between them. The chain's CDR3 is CASSQDPRESSYEQYF. The CDR3 nucleotides are TGCGCCAGCAGCCAAGATCCCAGGGAGAGCTCCTACGAGCAGTACTTC.

This sequence joins TRBV29-1 and TRBJ1-1; the D gene is possibly TRBD1 (5 bases). V shed 3 bases and J shed 1 base, with 9 bases lying between them. The CDR3 consists of 13 residues. Per the germline V gene, CDR1 is SQVTM and CDR2 is ANQGSEA. Here the CDR3 DNA reads TGCAGCGTTGATGGCGGGACGAACACTGAAGCTTTCTTT. Amino acid sequence: CSVDGGTNTEAFF.

V and J are TRBV12-3 or TRBV12-4 and TRBJ2-1, with 11 positions matching TRBD2. The J segment lost 4 bases and the V segment lost 5 bases, leaving 7 bases of the junction unmatched. This CDR3 contains 16 residues. CDR3 sequence (DNA): TGTGCCAGCAGTACCATAGCGGGGGGGGTTTACAATGAGCAGTTCTTC. It yields the protein CASSTIAGGVYNEQFF.

This clonotype was seen just once. The V call is TRBV5-6, the J call TRBJ2-7, with 8 nucleotides matching TRBD2. Looked up from germline, CDR1 is SGHDT and CDR2 is YYEEEE. The V segment lost 1 base and the J segment 4 bases; nucleotides outside the gene matches: 7. The CDR3 is 15 residues long. The CDR3 nucleotides are TGTGCCAGCAGCTTGCCTCTCGGGAGGGCATACGAGCAGTACTTC. It translates to CASSLPLGRAYEQYF. Full variable domain (missing parts from reference TRBV5-6 and TRBJ2-7): DAGVTQSPTHLIKTRGQQVTLRCSPKSGHDTVSWYQQALGQGPQFIFQYYEEEERQRGNFPDRFSGHQFPNYSSELNVNALLLGDSALYLCASSLPLGRAYEQYFGPGTRLTVT.

This clonotype came up a few times. The chain joins TRBV4-1 to TRBJ2-1; 7 bases are shared with TRBD2. Germline CDR1 is MGHRA and CDR2 is YSYEKL. V gave up 6 bases and J gave up 14 bases; unmatched junction bases: 16. CDR3 length: 14 residues. The CDR3, as DNA: TGCGCCAGCAGGTCTAGCGGTTCCGCGAGGGTCGAGTTCTTC. The encoded protein is CASRSSGSARVEFF.

This clonotype was counted only a few times. The CDR3 sequence: CASKPSGTDTQYF. In DNA form, the CDR3 reads TGTGCCAGCAAGCCTAGCGGTACAGATACGCAGTATTTT. The rearrangement joins TRBV12-3 or TRBV12-4 to TRBJ2-3; 7 bases align to TRBD2. The CDR3 has 13 residues. V trimming: 7 bases; J trimming: 3 bases; junction bases outside the gene matches: 4.

The chain has TRBV3-1 and TRBJ2-7; no clear D gene. The V end was cut by 2 bases, the J end by 0 bases, with 5 bases between. CDR1 and CDR2 (germline): LGHDT, YNNKEL (reference sequence). The CDR3 extends over 13 amino acids. The CDR3 region is CASSQLNSYEQYF. In DNA form, the CDR3 reads TGTGCCAGCAGCCAATTAAACTCCTACGAGCAGTACTTC.

The CDR3 spells CASSLTGVMETQYF. The CDR3 nucleotides are TGCGCCAGCAGCTTGACAGGGGTGATGGAGACCCAGTACTTC. This chain uses TRBV5-1 with TRBJ2-5, with TRBD1 identical over 7 bases. The germline V gene has CDR1 SGHRS and CDR2 YFSETQ. There are 14 residues in the CDR3. The J segment lost 5 bases and the V segment lost 1 base, leaving 5 bases of the junction unmatched.

The chain is built from TRBV15 and TRBJ2-5, with 7 bases fitting TRBD1. Germline values: CDR1 LNHNV, CDR2 YYDKDF (reference sequence). The V gene end was trimmed by 8 bases and the J gene end by 3 bases; junction bases not matched to a gene: 12. The CDR3 has 15 amino acids. CDR3 DNA: TGTGCCACCCTAGGTGATGGACAGGCGAAAGAGACCCAGTACTTC. Its protein is CATLGDGQAKETQYF.

The V gene is TRBV20-1, the J gene TRBJ2-5; TRBD2 matches at 7 bases. The CDR3 has 16 residues. Germline V gene data show CDR1 as DFQATT and CDR2 as SNEGSKA (reference sequence). Trimming cost V 0 bases and J 0 bases; bases outside gene matches: 7. The CDR3 loop is CSARDGLAEDQETQYF. Here the CDR3 DNA reads TGCAGTGCTAGAGATGGGCTAGCGGAGGACCAAGAGACCCAGTACTTC.

Only a few counts were recorded for this clonotype. The genes are TRBV4-1 and TRBJ1-1, with no clear D. This CDR3 has 15 residues. Trimming shortened V by 0 bases and J by 3 bases, and 11 bases separated the two germline ends. Germline CDR1 and CDR2: MGHRA and YSYEKL. The CDR3 DNA follows: TGCGCCAGCAGCCAAGATTGGAATGCGGACACTGAAGCTTTCTTT. This codes for CASSQDWNADTEAFF.

The V call is TRBV20-1, the J call TRBJ1-2; D is undetermined. This CDR3 is 15 amino acids long. Trimming removed 5 bases from V and 0 bases from J, with 16 bases in between. Germline values: CDR1 DFQATT, CDR2 SNEGSKA (reference sequence). CDR3 protein: CSALPTEPPNYGYTF. The CDR3 nucleotides are TGCAGTGCTCTCCCTACGGAGCCCCCTAACTATGGCTACACCTTC.

The rearrangement links TRBV5-1 to TRBJ2-7; 7 positions agree with TRBD1. This CDR3 spans 15 amino acids. V was clipped by 0 bases and J by 3 bases; unmatched bases: 6. CDR1 SGHRS and CDR2 YFSETQ come from the germline V gene. The DNA for the CDR3 is TGCGCCAGCAGCTTGGAAGGGGGCGTCCTCTACGAGCAGTACTTC. Its protein product is CASSLEGGVLYEQYF.

The V gene is TRBV2, the J gene TRBJ2-2; TRBD2 is a possible D gene (6 bases). The CDR3 loop spans 14 amino acids. Trimming took 4 bases from V and 3 from J, leaving 9 bases between them. Per the germline V gene, CDR1 is SNHLY and CDR2 is FYNNEI. CDR3 coding DNA: TGTGCCAGCAGTGTACTAGCAGACACCGGGGAGCTGTTTTTT. Protein: CASSVLADTGELFF. Together with reference TRBV2 and TRBJ2-2, the CDR3 gives the full variable domain: EPEVTQTPSHQVTQMGQEVILRCVPISNHLYFYWYRQILGQKVEFLVSFYNNEISEKSEIFDDQFSVERPDGSNFTLKIRSTKLEDSAMYFCASSVLADTGELFFGEGSRLTVL.